The 10 T cell receptor beta chains below were found in one sample sequenced in a study of spatial heterogeneity in lung cancer. Time point reported: blood at routine non-recurrence follow-up after resection. The authors sequenced whole RNA from tumor, nontumor lung or frozen PBMC without sorting. One entry per CDR3 protein, called by TCRdb with MiXCR from the 5' RACE reads. The top ten hold roughly 15% of the sample, which has around 110,000 distinct CDR3 sequences, 9.5% to 15% seen once. The material was PBMCs, obtained at follow-up. The receptors derive from a male donor with early-stage non-small cell lung cancer.

This sequence joins TRBV9 and TRBJ1-2, with D hard to call. Germline loops: CDR1 SGDLS, CDR2 YYNGEE. The CDR3 is 19 residues long. Trimming took off 3 bases at V and 4 bases at J, with 28 bases between the two ends. CDR3 amino acids: CASSAHPATLPLPPYGYTF. DNA for the CDR3: TGTGCCAGCAGCGCGCACCCCGCGACGCTTCCCCTGCCTCCCTATGGCTACACCTTC.

The chain employs TRBV10-3 and TRBJ2-1, with 8 bases fitting TRBD1. Per the germline V gene, CDR1 is ENHRY and CDR2 is SYGVKD. Unmatched junction bases numbered 3, after V lost 8 bases and J lost 9 bases. The CDR3 loop spans 11 amino acids. The CDR3 loop is CAIGTGSEQFF. CDR3 bases: TGTGCCATCGGGACAGGTTCTGAGCAGTTCTTC.

The chain recombines TRBV20-1 with TRBJ1-2; 7 nucleotides align to TRBD1. This CDR3 is 15 amino acids long. J gave up 4 bases and V 1 base, and 9 bases lay outside the gene matches. Germline V gene sequence: CDR1 DFQATT, CDR2 SNEGSKA (reference sequence). DNA of the CDR3: TGCAGTGCTAGAGGCCTGAGGGGGCCCATCTATGGCTACACCTTC. Protein: CSARGLRGPIYGYTF.

This clonotype was observed a handful of times. This chain uses TRBV6-1 with TRBJ2-5; D is unresolved. Germline assignment: CDR1 MNHNS and CDR2 SASEGT. CDR3 length: 13 residues. The ends were cut back, 2 bases at V and 1 base at J, with 5 bases in the middle. CDR3 coding DNA: TGTGCCAGCAGTGAATTGATCCAAGAGACCCAGTACTTC. Protein sequence: CASSELIQETQYF.

This sequence joins TRBV28 and TRBJ1-5; 12 bases are a match to TRBD1. The V segment lost 4 bases and the J segment 7 bases; nucleotides outside the gene matches: 5. The CDR3 has 15 amino acids. From germline, CDR1 is MDHEN and CDR2 SYDVKM. In DNA, the CDR3 is TGTGCCAGCAGTTCGGGACAGGGGGCTCTGCAGCCCCAGCATTTT. Translated, it gives CASSSGQGALQPQHF.

In this sample, this clonotype turned up many times. The CDR3 coding sequence is TGCAGTGCTAGAGATCGGAGTAGTGCTCAAGAGACCCAGTACTTC. Amino acid sequence: CSARDRSSAQETQYF. The chain employs TRBV20-1 and TRBJ2-5; D remains ambiguous. Germline assignment: CDR1 DFQATT and CDR2 SNEGSKA (reference sequence). This CDR3 spans 15 amino acids. Trimming removed 0 bases at V and 2 bases at J, with 13 bases between.

This clonotype was observed a few times. The CDR3 nucleotides are TGTGCCAGCAGGCATGGACAGGTTGTGGGGCCCCAGCATTTT. Translated, it gives CASRHGQVVGPQHF. This chain links TRBV12-3 or TRBV12-4 with TRBJ1-5, with 7 bases that match TRBD1. V was pared by 6 bases and J by 9 bases, with 11 bases of the junction left unmatched. This CDR3 has 14 amino acids.

This clonotype was observed at least ten times. The chain recombines TRBV29-1 with TRBJ2-5; 10 nucleotides match TRBD1. Looked up from germline, CDR1 is SQVTM and CDR2 is ANQGSEA. This CDR3 contains 15 residues. The V and J ends lost 5 bases and 4 bases, in that order; junction bases with no gene match: 10. The DNA for the CDR3 is TGCAGCGTTACCCCATCGACAGGGGGCGGAGAGACCCAGTACTTC. Protein: CSVTPSTGGGETQYF.

This clonotype was seen a handful of times. The genes are TRBV3-1 and TRBJ1-4; 7 bases fit TRBD1. Germline assignment: CDR1 LGHDT and CDR2 YNNKEL (reference sequence). V lost 4 bases and J lost 8; bases outside the gene matches: 13. The CDR3 contains 16 residues. CDR3 nucleotides: TGTGCCAGCAGCCGGACAGGACCCACGAGCGGCGAAAAACTGTTTTTT. Its protein is CASSRTGPTSGEKLFF.

This clonotype was seen only a few times. This chain uses TRBV12-3 or TRBV12-4 with TRBJ2-1; D is uncertain. Trimming removed 5 bases from V and 12 bases from J, with 11 bases in between. This CDR3 comprises 11 residues. The CDR3 here is CASSPLGTQFF. In nucleotides, the CDR3 is TGTGCCAGCAGTCCCCTCGGCACGCAGTTCTTC.